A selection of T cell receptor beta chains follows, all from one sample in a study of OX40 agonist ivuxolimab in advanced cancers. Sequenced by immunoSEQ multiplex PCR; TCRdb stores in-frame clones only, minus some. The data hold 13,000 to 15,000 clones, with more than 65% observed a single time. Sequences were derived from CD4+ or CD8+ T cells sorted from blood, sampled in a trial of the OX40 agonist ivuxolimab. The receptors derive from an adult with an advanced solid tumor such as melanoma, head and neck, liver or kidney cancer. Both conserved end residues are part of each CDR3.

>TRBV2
CASSGGTSGSNREQFF
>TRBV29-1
CSATGTSEHNEQFF
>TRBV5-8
CASPRRGELFF
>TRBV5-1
CASSLEGVVNEQFF
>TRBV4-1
CASSPLQGRNTGELFF
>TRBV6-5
CASSDLAGGEQFF
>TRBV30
CAYQDRNSGNTIYF
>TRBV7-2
CASSLGRSNFYEQYF
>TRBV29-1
CSAITGTGKYEQYF
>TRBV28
CASSLPGASGELFF
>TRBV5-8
CASSLLLGSTDQPQHF
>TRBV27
CASSLLGVRSYNEQFF
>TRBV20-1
CSALGGETQYF
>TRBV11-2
CASSSGTYSYNEQFF
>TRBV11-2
CASTPEGSPYNEQFF
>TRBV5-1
CASSPAGRSYYGYTF
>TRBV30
CAWSVRYGYTF
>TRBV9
CASSLRGSSDEQYF